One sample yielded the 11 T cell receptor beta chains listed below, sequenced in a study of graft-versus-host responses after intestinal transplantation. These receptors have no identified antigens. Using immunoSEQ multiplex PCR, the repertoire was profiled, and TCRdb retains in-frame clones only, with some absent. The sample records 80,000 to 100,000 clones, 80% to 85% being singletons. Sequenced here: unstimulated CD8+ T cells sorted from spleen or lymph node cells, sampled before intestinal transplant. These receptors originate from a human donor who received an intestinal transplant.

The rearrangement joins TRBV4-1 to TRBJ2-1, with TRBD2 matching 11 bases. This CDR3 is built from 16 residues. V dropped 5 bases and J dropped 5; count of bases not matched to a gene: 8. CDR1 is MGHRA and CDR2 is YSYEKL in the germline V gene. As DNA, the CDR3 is TGCGCCAGCAGCTCAATAGCGGGGGGGCCCCACAATGAGCAGTTCTTC. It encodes CASSSIAGGPHNEQFF.

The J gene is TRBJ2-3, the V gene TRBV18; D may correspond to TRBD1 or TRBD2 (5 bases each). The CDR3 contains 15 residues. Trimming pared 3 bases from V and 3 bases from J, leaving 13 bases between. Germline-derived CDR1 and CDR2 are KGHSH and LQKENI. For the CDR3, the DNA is TGTGCCAGCTCACCGGGGACCGAAGAAACAGATACGCAGTATTTT. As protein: CASSPGTEETDTQYF.

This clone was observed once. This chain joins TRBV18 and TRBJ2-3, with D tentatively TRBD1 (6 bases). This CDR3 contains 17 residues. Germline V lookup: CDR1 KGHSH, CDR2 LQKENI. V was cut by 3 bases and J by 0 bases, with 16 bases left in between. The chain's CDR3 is CASSPRDKAPSTDTQYF. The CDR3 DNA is TGTGCCAGCTCACCCCGGGACAAAGCCCCGAGCACAGATACGCAGTATTTT.

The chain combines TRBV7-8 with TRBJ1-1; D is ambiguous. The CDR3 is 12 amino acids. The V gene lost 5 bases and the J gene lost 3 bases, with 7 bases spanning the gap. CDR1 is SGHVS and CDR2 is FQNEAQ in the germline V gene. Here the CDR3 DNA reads TGTGCCAGCAGCCTCGAACACACTGAAGCTTTCTTT. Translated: CASSLEHTEAFF.

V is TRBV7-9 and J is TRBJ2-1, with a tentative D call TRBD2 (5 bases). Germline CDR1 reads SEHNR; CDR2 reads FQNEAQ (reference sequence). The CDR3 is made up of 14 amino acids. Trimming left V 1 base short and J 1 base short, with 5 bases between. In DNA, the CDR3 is TGTGCCAGCAGCTTAGGGGAGTCCTACAATGAGCAGTTCTTC. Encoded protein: CASSLGESYNEQFF.

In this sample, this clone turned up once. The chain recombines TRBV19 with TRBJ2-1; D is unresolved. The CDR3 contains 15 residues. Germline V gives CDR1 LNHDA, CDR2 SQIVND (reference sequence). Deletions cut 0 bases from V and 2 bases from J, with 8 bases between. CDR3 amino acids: CASSIDLSPYNEQFF. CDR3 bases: TGTGCCAGTAGTATAGATCTAAGCCCCTACAATGAGCAGTTCTTC. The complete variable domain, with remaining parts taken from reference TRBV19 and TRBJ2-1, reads DGGITQSPKYLFRKEGQNVTLSCEQNLNHDAMYWYRQDPGQGLRLIYYSQIVNDFQKGDIAEGYSVSREKKESFPLTVTSAQKNPTAFYLCASSIDLSPYNEQFFGPGTRLTVL.

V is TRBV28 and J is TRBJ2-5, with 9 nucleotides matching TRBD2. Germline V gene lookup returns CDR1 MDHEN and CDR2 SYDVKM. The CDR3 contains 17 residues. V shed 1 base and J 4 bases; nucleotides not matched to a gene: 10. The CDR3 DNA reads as TGTGCCAGCAGTTTATCGCCCAAGCGGGAGGTCTTAGAGACCCAGTACTTC. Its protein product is CASSLSPKREVLETQYF.

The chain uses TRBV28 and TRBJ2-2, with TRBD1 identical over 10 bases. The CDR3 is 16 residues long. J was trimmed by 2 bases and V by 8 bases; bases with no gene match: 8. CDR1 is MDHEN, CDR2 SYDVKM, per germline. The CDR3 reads CASHSGQGDNTGELFF. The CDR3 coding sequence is TGTGCCAGCCACAGCGGACAGGGGGACAACACCGGGGAGCTGTTTTTT. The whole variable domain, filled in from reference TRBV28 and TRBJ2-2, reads DVKVTQSSRYLVKRTGEKVFLECVQDMDHENMFWYRQDPGLGLRLIYFSYDVKMKEKGDIPEGYSVSREKKERFSLILESASTNQTSMYLCASHSGQGDNTGELFFGEGSRLTVL.

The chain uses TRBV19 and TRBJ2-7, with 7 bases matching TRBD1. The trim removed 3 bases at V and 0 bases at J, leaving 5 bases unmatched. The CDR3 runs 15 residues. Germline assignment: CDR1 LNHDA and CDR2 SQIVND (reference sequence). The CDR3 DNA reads TGTGCCAGTAGTATTCAGGACAGGTTCTCCTACGAGCAGTACTTC. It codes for CASSIQDRFSYEQYF.

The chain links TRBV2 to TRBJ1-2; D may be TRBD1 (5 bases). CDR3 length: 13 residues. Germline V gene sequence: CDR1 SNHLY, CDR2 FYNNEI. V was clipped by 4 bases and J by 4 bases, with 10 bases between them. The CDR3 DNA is TGTGCCAGCAGTGGACGGACACTCTATGGCTACACCTTC. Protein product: CASSGRTLYGYTF.

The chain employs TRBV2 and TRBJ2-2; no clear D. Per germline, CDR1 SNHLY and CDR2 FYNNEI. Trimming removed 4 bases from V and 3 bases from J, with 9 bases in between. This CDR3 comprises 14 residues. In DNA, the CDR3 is TGTGCCAGCAGTGCATTGGTTTACACCGGGGAGCTGTTTTTT. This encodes CASSALVYTGELFF.